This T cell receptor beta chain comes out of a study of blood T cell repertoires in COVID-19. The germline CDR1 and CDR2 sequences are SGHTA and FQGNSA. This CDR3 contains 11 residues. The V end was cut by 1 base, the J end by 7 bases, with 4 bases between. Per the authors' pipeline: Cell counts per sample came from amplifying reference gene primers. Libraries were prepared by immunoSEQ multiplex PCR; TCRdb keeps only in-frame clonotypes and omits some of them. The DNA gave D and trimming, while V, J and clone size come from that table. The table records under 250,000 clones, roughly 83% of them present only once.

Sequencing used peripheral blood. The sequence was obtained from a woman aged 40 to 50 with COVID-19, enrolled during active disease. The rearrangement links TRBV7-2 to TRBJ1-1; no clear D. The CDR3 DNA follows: TGTGCCAGCAGCTTAGTCCGTGAAGCTTTCTTT. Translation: CASSLVREAFF.